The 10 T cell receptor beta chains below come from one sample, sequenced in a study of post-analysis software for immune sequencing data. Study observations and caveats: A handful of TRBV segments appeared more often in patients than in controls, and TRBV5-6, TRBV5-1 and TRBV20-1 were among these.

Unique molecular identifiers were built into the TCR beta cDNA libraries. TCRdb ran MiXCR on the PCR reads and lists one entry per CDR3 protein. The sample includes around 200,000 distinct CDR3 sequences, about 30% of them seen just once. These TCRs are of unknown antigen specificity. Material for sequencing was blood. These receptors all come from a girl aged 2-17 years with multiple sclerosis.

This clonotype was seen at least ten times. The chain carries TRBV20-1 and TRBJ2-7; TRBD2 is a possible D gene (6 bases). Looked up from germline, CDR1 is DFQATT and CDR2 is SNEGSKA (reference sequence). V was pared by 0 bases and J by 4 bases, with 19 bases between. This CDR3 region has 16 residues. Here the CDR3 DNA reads TGCAGTGCTAGAGACCTTCGCTTCGTGGGGGGTTACGAGCAGTACTTC. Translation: CSARDLRFVGGYEQYF.

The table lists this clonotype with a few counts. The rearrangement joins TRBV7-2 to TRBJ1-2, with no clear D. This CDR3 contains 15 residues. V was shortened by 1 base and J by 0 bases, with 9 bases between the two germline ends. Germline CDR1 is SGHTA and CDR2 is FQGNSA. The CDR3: CASSLGLRANYGYTF. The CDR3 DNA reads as TGTGCCAGCAGCTTAGGGCTGAGAGCTAACTATGGCTACACCTTC. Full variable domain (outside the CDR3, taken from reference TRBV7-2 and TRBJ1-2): GAGVSQSPSNKVTEKGKDVELRCDPISGHTALYWYRQSLGQGLEFLIYFQGNSAPDKSGLPSDRFSAERTGGSVSTLTIQRTQQEDSAVYLCASSLGLRANYGYTFGSGTRLTVV.

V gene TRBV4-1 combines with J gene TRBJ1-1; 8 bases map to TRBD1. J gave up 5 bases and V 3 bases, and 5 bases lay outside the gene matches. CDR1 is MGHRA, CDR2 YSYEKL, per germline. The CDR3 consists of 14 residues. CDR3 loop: CASSHHGQGTEAFF. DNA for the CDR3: TGCGCCAGCAGCCACCACGGACAGGGAACTGAAGCTTTCTTT.

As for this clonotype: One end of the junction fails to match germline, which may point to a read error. The CDR3 bases are TGTGCCGGCAGCACGGGACTAGCGGGGAGCACAGATACGCAGTATTTT. This translates into CAGSTGLAGSTDTQYF. The V and J genes are TRBV7-9 and TRBJ2-3; 13 nucleotides align to TRBD2. The CDR3 is made up of 16 amino acids. The germline V gene has CDR1 SEHNR and CDR2 FQNEAQ (reference sequence).

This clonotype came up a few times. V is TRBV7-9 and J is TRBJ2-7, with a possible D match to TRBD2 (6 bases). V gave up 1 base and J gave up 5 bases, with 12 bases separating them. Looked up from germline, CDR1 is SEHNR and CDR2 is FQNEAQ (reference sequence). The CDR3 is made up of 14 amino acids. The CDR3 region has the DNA TGTGCCAGCAGCTTAGGGAGGGAGTTCCACGAGCAGTACTTC. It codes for CASSLGREFHEQYF.

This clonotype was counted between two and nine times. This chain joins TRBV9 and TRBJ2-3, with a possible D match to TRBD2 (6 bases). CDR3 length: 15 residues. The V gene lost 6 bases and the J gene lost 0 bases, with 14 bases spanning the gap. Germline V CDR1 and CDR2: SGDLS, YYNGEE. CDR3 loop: CASNPGGSSTDTQYF. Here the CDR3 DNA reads TGTGCCAGCAACCCTGGGGGGTCTAGCACAGATACGCAGTATTTT.

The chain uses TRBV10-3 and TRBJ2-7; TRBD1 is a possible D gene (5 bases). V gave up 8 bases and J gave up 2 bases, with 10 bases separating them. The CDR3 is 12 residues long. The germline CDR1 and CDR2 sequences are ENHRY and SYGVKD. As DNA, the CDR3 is TGTGCCATCTCGCCAGGGACCTACGAGCAGTACTTC. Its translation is CAISPGTYEQYF.

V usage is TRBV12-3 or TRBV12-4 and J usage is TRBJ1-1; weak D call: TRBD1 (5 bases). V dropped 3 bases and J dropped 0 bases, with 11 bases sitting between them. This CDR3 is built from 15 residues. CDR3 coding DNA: TGTGCCAGCAGTTTGAGGGGTTTATTGAACACTGAAGCTTTCTTT. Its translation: CASSLRGLLNTEAFF.

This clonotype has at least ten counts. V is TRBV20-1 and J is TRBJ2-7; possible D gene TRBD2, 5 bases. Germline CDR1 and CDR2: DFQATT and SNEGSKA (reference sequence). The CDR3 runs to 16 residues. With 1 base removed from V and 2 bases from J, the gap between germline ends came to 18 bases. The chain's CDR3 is CSARGLSGPEAYEQYF. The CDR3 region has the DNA TGCAGTGCTAGAGGCTTGTCGGGCCCGGAGGCCTACGAGCAGTACTTC.

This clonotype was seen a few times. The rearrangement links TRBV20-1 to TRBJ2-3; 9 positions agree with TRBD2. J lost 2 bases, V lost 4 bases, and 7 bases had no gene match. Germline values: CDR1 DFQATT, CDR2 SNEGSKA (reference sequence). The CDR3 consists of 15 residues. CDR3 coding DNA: TGCAGTGCTACAGGACTAGCGAAGATCACAGATACGCAGTATTTT. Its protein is CSATGLAKITDTQYF.